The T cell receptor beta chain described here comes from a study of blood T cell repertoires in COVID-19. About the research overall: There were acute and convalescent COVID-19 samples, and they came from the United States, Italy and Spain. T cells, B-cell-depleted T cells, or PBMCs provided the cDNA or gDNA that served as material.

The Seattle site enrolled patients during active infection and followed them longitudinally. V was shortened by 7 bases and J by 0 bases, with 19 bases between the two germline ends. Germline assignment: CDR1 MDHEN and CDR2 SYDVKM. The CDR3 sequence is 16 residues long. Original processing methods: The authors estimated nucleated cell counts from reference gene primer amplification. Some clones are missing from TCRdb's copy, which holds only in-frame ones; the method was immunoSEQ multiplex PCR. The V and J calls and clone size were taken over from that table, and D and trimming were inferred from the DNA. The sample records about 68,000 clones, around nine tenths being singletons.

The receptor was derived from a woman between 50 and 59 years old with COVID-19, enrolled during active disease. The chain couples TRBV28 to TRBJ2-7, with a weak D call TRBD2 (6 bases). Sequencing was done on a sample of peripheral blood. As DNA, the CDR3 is TGTGCCAGCAATTCACCGGGACTCATTATCTCCTACGAGCAGTACTTC. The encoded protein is CASNSPGLIISYEQYF.